Sequencing of this T cell receptor beta chain was carried out in a study of cytomegalovirus exposure and HLA in healthy donors. The study's findings and limits: A later analysis showed HLA-associated TCR beta chains outstripping equally common others in clonal expansion. A list of about 160 TCR beta chains associated with cytomegalovirus was given. A later analysis linked a missense DCLRE1C variant to TCR beta V- and J-gene trimming.

PCR involved 60 Vbeta and 13 Jbeta primers. Profiling relied on immunoSEQ multiplex PCR, and the TCRdb table lists in-frame clones only, not all of them. This table holds some 170,000 clones, roughly 76% found once. This CDR3 has 14 amino acids. Trimming removed 8 bases at V and 6 bases at J, with 19 bases between. Germline V CDR1 and CDR2: MDHEN, SYDVKM. Notes on this clone: What it recognizes is unknown.

The rearrangement uses TRBV28 and TRBJ1-2; D call uncertain. Sample: PBMCs. The TCR originated in a woman between 50 and 59 years old in good health and CMV-seronegative. CDR3 DNA sequence: TGTGCCAGCGAGGGAACGGGGTTTCGGAATGGCTACACCTTC. The encoded protein is CASEGTGFRNGYTF.